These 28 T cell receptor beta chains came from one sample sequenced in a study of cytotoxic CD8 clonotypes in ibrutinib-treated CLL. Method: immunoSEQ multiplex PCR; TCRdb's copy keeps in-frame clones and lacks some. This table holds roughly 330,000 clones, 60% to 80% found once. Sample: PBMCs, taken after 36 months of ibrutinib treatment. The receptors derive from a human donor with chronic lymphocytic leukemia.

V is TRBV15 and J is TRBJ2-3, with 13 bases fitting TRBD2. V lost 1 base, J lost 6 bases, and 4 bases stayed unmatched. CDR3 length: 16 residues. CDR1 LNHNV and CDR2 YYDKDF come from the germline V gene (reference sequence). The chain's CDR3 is CATSRGWTSGGDTQYF. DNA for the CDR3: TGTGCCACCAGCAGAGGTTGGACTAGCGGGGGTGATACGCAGTATTTT. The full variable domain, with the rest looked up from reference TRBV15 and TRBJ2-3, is DAMVIQNPRYQVTQFGKPVTLSCSQTLNHNVMYWYQQKSSQAPKLLFHYYDKDFNNEADTPDNFQSRRPNTSFCFLDIRSPGLGDTAMYLCATSRGWTSGGDTQYFGPGTRLTVL.

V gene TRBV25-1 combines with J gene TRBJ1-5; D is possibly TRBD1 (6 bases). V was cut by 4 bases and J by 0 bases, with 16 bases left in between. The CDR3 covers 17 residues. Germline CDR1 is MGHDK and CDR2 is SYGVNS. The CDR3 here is CASSVLRGFYSNQPQHF. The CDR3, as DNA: TGTGCCAGCAGTGTTTTGAGGGGGTTTTATAGCAATCAGCCCCAGCATTTT.

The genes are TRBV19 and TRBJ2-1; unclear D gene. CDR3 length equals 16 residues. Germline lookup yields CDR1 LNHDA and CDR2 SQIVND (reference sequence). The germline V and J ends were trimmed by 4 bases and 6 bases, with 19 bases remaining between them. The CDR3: CASSTSPSRLSNEQFF. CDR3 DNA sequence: TGTGCCAGTAGTACCTCCCCCTCCCGGCTCTCCAATGAGCAGTTCTTC. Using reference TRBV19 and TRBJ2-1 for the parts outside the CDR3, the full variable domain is DGGITQSPKYLFRKEGQNVTLSCEQNLNHDAMYWYRQDPGQGLRLIYYSQIVNDFQKGDIAEGYSVSREKKESFPLTVTSAQKNPTAFYLCASSTSPSRLSNEQFFGPGTRLTVL.

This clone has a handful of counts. The CDR3 reads CASSASRGGGSNEQFF. Here the CDR3 DNA reads TGTGCCAGCAGTGCGTCGAGAGGAGGTGGGTCCAATGAGCAGTTCTTC. The V and J genes are TRBV27 and TRBJ2-1; D is perhaps TRBD2 (5 bases). Germline-derived CDR1 and CDR2 are MNHEY and SMNVEV (reference sequence). The CDR3 is 16 amino acids. V lost 5 bases and J lost 6, with 20 bases in between.

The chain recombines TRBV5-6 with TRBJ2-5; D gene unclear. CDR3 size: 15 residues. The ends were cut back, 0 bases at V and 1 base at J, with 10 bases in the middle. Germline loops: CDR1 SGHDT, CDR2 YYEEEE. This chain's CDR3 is CASSLVPRSQETQYF. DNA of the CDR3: TGTGCCAGCAGCTTGGTACCCAGGTCCCAAGAGACCCAGTACTTC.

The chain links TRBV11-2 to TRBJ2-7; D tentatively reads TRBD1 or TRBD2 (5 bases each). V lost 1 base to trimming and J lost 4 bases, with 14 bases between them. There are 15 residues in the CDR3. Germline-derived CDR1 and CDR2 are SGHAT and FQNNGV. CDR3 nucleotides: TGTGCCAGCAGCTTAGGAGGTGGGGGAGAGTACGAGCAGTACTTC. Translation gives CASSLGGGGEYEQYF.

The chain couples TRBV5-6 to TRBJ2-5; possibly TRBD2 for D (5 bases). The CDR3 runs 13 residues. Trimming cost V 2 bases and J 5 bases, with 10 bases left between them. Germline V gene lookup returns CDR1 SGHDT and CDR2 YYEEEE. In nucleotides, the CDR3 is TGTGCCAGCAGCTTTACCGGGGTTGAGACCCAGTACTTC. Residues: CASSFTGVETQYF.

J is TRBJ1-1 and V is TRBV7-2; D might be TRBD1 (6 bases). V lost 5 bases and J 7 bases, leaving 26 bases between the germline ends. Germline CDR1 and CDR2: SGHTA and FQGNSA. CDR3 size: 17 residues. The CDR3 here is CASSPDAARGKEGEAFF. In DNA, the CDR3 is TGTGCCAGCAGCCCCGATGCGGCAAGGGGGAAAGAGGGTGAAGCTTTCTTT.

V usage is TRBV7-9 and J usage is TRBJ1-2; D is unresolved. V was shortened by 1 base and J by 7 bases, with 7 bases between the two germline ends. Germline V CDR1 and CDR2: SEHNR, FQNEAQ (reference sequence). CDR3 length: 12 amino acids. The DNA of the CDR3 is TGTGCCAGCAGCTTAGGTGCATTTGGCTACACCTTC. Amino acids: CASSLGAFGYTF.

The CDR3 reads CASSLEWFGTDTQYF. Written as DNA, the CDR3 is TGCGCCAGCAGCTTGGAATGGTTTGGCACAGATACGCAGTATTTT. V gene TRBV5-1 combines with J gene TRBJ2-3; D not certain. The CDR3 consists of 15 residues. In germline, CDR1 is SGHRS, CDR2 YFSETQ. Trimming removed 0 bases at V and 1 base at J, with 9 bases between.

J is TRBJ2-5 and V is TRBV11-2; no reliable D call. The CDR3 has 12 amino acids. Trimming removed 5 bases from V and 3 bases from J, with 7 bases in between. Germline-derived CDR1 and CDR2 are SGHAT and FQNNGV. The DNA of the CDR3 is TGTGCCAGCAGCCCAGGAGAAGAGACCCAGTACTTC. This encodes CASSPGEETQYF.

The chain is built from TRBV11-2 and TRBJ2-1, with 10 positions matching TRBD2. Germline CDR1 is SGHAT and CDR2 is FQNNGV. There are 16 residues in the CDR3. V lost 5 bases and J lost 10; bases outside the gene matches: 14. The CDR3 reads CASSPRTSGGFGEQFF. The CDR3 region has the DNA TGTGCCAGCAGCCCCCGGACTAGCGGAGGCTTTGGGGAGCAGTTCTTC.

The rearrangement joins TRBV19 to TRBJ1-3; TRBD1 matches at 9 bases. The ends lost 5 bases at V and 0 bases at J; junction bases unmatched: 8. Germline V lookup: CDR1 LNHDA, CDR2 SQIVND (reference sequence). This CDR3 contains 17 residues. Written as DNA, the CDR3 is TGTGCCAGTAGTTTTCGACAGGGGGATGGCTCTGGAAACACCATATATTTT. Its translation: CASSFRQGDGSGNTIYF.

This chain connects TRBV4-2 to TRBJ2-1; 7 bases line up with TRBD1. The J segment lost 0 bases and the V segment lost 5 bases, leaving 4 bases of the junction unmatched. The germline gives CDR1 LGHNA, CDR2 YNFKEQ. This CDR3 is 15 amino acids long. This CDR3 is CASSEGADSYNEQFF. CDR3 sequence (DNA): TGTGCCAGCAGCGAGGGGGCGGACTCCTACAATGAGCAGTTCTTC.

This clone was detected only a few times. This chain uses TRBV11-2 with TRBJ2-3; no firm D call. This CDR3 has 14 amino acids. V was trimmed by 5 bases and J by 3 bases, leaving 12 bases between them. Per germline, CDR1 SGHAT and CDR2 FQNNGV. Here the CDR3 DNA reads TGTGCCAGCAGCCCTCAATGGAGTACAGATACGCAGTATTTT. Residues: CASSPQWSTDTQYF.

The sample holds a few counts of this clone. The CDR3 protein is CATLGGRGNTIYF. The CDR3 DNA is TGTGCCACCCTAGGAGGGCGAGGAAACACCATATATTTT. The chain recombines TRBV15 with TRBJ1-3; no reliable D call. The CDR3 covers 13 residues. Germline CDR1 LNHNV, CDR2 YYDKDF (reference sequence). The ends were cut back, 8 bases at V and 4 bases at J, with 12 bases in the middle. Based on the CDR3 plus reference TRBV15 and TRBJ1-3, the full variable domain is DAMVIQNPRYQVTQFGKPVTLSCSQTLNHNVMYWYQQKSSQAPKLLFHYYDKDFNNEADTPDNFQSRRPNTSFCFLDIRSPGLGDTAMYLCATLGGRGNTIYFGEGSWLTVV.

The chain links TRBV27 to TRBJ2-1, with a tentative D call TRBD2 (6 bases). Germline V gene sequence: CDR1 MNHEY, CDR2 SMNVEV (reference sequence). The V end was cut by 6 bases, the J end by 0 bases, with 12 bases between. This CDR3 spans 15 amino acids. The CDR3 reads CASSRDFSSYNEQFF. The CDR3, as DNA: TGTGCCAGCAGCCGGGACTTCAGCTCCTACAATGAGCAGTTCTTC.

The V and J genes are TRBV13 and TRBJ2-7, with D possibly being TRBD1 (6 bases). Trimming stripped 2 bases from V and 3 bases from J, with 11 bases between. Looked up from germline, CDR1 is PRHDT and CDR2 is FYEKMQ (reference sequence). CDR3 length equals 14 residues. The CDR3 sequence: CASSLRQGSYEQYF. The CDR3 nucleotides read TGTGCCAGCAGCTTAAGGCAGGGGAGCTACGAGCAGTACTTC. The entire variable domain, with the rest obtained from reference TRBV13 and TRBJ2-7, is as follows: AAGVIQSPRHLIKEKRETATLKCYPIPRHDTVYWYQQGPGQDPQFLISFYEKMQSDKGSIPDRFSAQQFSDYHSELNMSSLELGDSALYFCASSLRQGSYEQYFGPGTRLTVT.

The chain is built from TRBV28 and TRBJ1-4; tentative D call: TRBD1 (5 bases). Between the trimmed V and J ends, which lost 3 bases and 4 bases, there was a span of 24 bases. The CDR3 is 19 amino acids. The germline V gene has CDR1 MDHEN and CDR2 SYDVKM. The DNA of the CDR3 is TGTGCCAGCAGTTTGGGGCGTTGGACCCTGATTTATGGTAATGAAAAACTGTTTTTT. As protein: CASSLGRWTLIYGNEKLFF. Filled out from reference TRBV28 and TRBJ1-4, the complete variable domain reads DVKVTQSSRYLVKRTGEKVFLECVQDMDHENMFWYRQDPGLGLRLIYFSYDVKMKEKGDIPEGYSVSREKKERFSLILESASTNQTSMYLCASSLGRWTLIYGNEKLFFGSGTQLSVL.

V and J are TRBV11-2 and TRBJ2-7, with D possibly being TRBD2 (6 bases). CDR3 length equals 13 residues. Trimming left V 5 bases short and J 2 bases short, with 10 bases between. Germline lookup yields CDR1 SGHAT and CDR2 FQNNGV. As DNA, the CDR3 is TGTGCCAGCAGCACCGGGGGAGCCTACGAGCAGTACTTC. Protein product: CASSTGGAYEQYF.

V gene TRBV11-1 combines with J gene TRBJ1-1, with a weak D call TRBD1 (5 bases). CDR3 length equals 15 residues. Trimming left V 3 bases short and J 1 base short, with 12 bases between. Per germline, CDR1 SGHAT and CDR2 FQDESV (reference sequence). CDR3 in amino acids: CASSLWGDQNTEAFF. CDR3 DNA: TGTGCCAGCAGCTTGTGGGGGGATCAGAACACTGAAGCTTTCTTT.

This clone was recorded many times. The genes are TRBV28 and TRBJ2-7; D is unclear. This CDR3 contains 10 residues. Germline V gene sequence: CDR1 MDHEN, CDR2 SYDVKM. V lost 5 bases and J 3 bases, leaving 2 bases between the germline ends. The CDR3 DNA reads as TGTGCCAGCAGTAACTACGAGCAGTACTTC. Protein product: CASSNYEQYF.

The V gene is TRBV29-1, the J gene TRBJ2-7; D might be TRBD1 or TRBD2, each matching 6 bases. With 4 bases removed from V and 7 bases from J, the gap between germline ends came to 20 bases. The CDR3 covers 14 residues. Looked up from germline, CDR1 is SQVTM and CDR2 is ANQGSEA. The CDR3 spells CSVVGLKGEEEQYF. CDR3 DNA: TGCAGCGTTGTGGGGTTAAAGGGGGAGGAAGAGCAGTACTTC.

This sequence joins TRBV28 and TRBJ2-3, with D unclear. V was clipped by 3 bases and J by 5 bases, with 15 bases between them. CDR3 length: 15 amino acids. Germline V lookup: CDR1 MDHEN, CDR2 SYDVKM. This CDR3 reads CASSFQWEGIDTQYF. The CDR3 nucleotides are TGTGCCAGCAGTTTTCAGTGGGAAGGAATAGATACGCAGTATTTT.

CDR3 loop: CASSQTSGRAGTGELFF. Here the CDR3 DNA reads TGTGCCAGCAGCCAGACTAGCGGGAGGGCCGGAACCGGGGAGCTGTTTTTT. V is TRBV11-2 and J is TRBJ2-2; TRBD2 agrees at 14 bases. This CDR3 has 17 residues. V gave up 5 bases and J gave up 5 bases; unmatched junction bases: 7. Germline V gene lookup returns CDR1 SGHAT and CDR2 FQNNGV.

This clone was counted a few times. CDR3 nucleotides: TGCGCCAGCAGCCAAGCCGCGAACACCGGGGAGCTGTTTTTT. As protein: CASSQAANTGELFF. V and J are TRBV4-1 and TRBJ2-2; D is unclear. The CDR3 consists of 14 residues. V was trimmed by 1 base and J by 0 bases, leaving 3 bases between them. From germline, CDR1 is MGHRA and CDR2 YSYEKL.

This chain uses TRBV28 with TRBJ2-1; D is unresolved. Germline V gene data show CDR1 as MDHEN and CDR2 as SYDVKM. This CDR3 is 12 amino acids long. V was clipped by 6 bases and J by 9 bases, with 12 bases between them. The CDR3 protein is CASSSGPSEQFF. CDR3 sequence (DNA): TGTGCCAGCAGCTCTGGGCCCAGTGAGCAGTTCTTC. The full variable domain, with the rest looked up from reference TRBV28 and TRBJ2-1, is DVKVTQSSRYLVKRTGEKVFLECVQDMDHENMFWYRQDPGLGLRLIYFSYDVKMKEKGDIPEGYSVSREKKERFSLILESASTNQTSMYLCASSSGPSEQFFGPGTRLTVL.

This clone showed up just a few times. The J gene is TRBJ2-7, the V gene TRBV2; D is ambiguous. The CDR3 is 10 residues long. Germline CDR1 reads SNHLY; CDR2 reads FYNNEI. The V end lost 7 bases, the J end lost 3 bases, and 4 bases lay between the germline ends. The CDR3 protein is CASNGYEQYF. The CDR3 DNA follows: TGTGCCAGCAATGGCTACGAGCAGTACTTC. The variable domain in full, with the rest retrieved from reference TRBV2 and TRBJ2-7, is EPEVTQTPSHQVTQMGQEVILRCVPISNHLYFYWYRQILGQKVEFLVSFYNNEISEKSEIFDDQFSVERPDGSNFTLKIRSTKLEDSAMYFCASNGYEQYFGPGTRLTVT.